This T cell receptor (beta chain) was identified during a study of cytomegalovirus exposure and HLA in healthy donors. For this clone: Its target is unknown.

The CDR3 covers 15 residues. Germline loops: CDR1 LNHDA, CDR2 SQIVND (reference sequence). J gave up 3 bases and V 8 bases, and 6 bases lay outside the gene matches. This table comes from immunoSEQ multiplex PCR, and its TCRdb copy is limited to in-frame clones, with some not included. Of approximately 20,000 clones in the sample, around 97% were seen once. Study findings and constraints: One later analysis, an examination of the roughly 110 validation repertoires, found that first-cohort TCR clusters tended to co-occur in them.

The gene calls are TRBV19 and TRBJ1-5; 11 bases align to TRBD1. The material sequenced was PBMCs. This receptor was taken from a man aged 25 to 40 in good health and CMV-seropositive. DNA for the CDR3: TGTGCCAGTTACAGGACAGGGGGCTTCAATCAGCCCCAGCATTTT. The encoded protein is CASYRTGGFNQPQHF.